Following are 10 T cell receptor beta chains from one sample sequenced in a study of Graves' ophthalmopathy and Graves' hyperthyroidism. RNA served as the template for amplifying TCR beta CDR3 regions. The first-round RT-PCR employed HTBI primers together with the Qiagen OneStep RT-PCR kit. A multiplex PCR was then performed as the second round. MiXCR, applied by TCRdb to the multiplex PCR reads, yields one record per CDR3 protein. The sample holds hundreds of thousands of distinct CDR3 sequences, about 16% seen once. The sample was peripheral blood. Receptors originate from a woman aged 18-35 years with stable Graves' hyperthyroidism.

This clonotype was counted at least ten times. V and J are TRBV12-3 or TRBV12-4 and TRBJ1-2; possibly TRBD1 for D (6 bases). Trimming shortened V by 5 bases and J by 2 bases, and 15 bases separated the two germline ends. The CDR3 is 15 residues long. CDR3 in amino acids: CASSGTPRGNYGYTF. CDR3 sequence (DNA): TGTGCCAGCAGTGGGACTCCCAGGGGAAACTATGGCTACACCTTC.

This clonotype was seen many times. J is TRBJ1-1 and V is TRBV6-5; TRBD1 might be the D (6 bases). V dropped 7 bases and J dropped 5 bases, with 17 bases sitting between them. There are 14 residues in the CDR3. Germline CDR1 MNHEY, CDR2 SVGAGI. The CDR3 is CASILEGGKTEAFF. The CDR3 DNA sequence: TGTGCCAGCATTCTAGAGGGGGGAAAGACTGAAGCTTTCTTT.

This clonotype was found many times. The rearrangement joins TRBV7-2 to TRBJ2-7; tentatively, D is TRBD2 (6 bases). Trimming removed 5 bases from V and 5 bases from J, with 13 bases in between. This CDR3 is built from 13 residues. CDR1 and CDR2 from the germline V gene are SGHTA and FQGNSA. This CDR3 reads CASSPGGSHEQYF. Written as DNA, the CDR3 is TGTGCCAGCAGCCCCGGGGGTAGCCACGAGCAGTACTTC.

The gene calls are TRBV5-1 and TRBJ1-2, with 11 bases aligning to TRBD1. The ends lost 4 bases at V and 6 bases at J; junction bases unmatched: 5. Per germline, CDR1 SGHRS and CDR2 YFSETQ. The CDR3 runs to 14 residues. The CDR3 sequence: CASSRDRGGNGYTF. CDR3 sequence (DNA): TGCGCCAGCAGCCGGGACAGGGGGGGGAATGGCTACACCTTC.

There are many counts of this clonotype. This chain uses TRBV11-2 with TRBJ2-5; D unresolved. V was pared by 5 bases and J by 2 bases, with 3 bases between. Germline lookup yields CDR1 SGHAT and CDR2 FQNNGV. CDR3 length: 11 amino acids. CDR3 residues: CASSMQETQYF. DNA of the CDR3: TGTGCCAGCAGCATGCAAGAGACCCAGTACTTC.

The chain joins TRBV4-1 to TRBJ1-5, with a weak D call TRBD1 (6 bases). The CDR3 runs to 16 residues. Trimming removed 2 bases from V and 7 bases from J, with 18 bases in between. Per germline, CDR1 MGHRA and CDR2 YSYEKL. The CDR3 DNA is TGCGCCAGCAGCCAATCGACAGGCCGCTTTTGGCAGCCCCAGCATTTT. Amino acid sequence: CASSQSTGRFWQPQHF.

The rearrangement joins TRBV20-1 to TRBJ1-5; D perhaps matches TRBD1 (5 bases). Trimming pared 6 bases from V and 0 bases from J, leaving 27 bases between. From germline, CDR1 is DFQATT and CDR2 SNEGSKA (reference sequence). This CDR3 has 19 amino acids. Written as DNA, the CDR3 is TGCAGTGCAGAGTCGCCGGGACCGACTTTCCCGTATAGCAATCAGCCCCAGCATTTT. It yields the protein CSAESPGPTFPYSNQPQHF.

This clonotype was observed a few times. The V and J genes are TRBV12-3 or TRBV12-4 and TRBJ2-3; possibly TRBD1 for D (5 bases). The CDR3 has 16 amino acids. Trimming removed 7 bases from V and 0 bases from J, with 17 bases in between. The DNA of the CDR3 is TGTGCCAGCACCCAGCGTGGTGGGGCTAGCACAGATACGCAGTATTTT. As protein: CASTQRGGASTDTQYF.

This clonotype occurred many times. This chain uses TRBV12-3 or TRBV12-4 with TRBJ1-2, with D tentatively TRBD1 (5 bases). The V and J ends lost 3 bases and 7 bases respectively, with 18 bases between them. The CDR3 loop spans 15 amino acids. The CDR3 is CASSLTAGVEGGYTF. The CDR3 coding sequence is TGTGCCAGCAGTTTGACGGCGGGGGTTGAAGGTGGCTACACCTTC.

In this sample, this clonotype turned up many times. The chain employs TRBV12-3 or TRBV12-4 and TRBJ1-2, with D unclear. The CDR3 runs to 13 residues. V was trimmed by 3 bases and J by 6 bases, leaving 11 bases between them. The CDR3 spells CASSLGLNHGYTF. The CDR3 DNA is TGTGCCAGCAGTTTGGGCCTAAACCATGGCTACACCTTC.